The entry below gives a single T cell receptor beta chain sequence along with its context. These data come from a study of blood T cells in healthy people across ages. This CDR3 comprises 13 residues. The germline CDR1 and CDR2 sequences are MNHEY and SMNVEV (reference sequence). V gave up 7 bases and J gave up 5 bases; unmatched junction bases: 7. Next came a second PCR, run for about 7 to 12 cycles, which used a sample-barcoded 5' primer along with a J-beta primer mix. Via MiXCR, TCRdb re-called the 5' RACE reads, giving one row per CDR3 protein. The sample consists of roughly 930,000 distinct CDR3 sequences, under 50% of them appearing once.

V gene TRBV27 combines with J gene TRBJ2-7, with 8 bases that match TRBD1. The TCR sequence derives from a man aged 25 to 40 in good health. Sequencing was performed on blood. CDR3 amino acids: CASKVTGVNEQYF. The CDR3 nucleotides read TGTGCCAGCAAGGTGACAGGGGTGAACGAGCAGTACTTC.